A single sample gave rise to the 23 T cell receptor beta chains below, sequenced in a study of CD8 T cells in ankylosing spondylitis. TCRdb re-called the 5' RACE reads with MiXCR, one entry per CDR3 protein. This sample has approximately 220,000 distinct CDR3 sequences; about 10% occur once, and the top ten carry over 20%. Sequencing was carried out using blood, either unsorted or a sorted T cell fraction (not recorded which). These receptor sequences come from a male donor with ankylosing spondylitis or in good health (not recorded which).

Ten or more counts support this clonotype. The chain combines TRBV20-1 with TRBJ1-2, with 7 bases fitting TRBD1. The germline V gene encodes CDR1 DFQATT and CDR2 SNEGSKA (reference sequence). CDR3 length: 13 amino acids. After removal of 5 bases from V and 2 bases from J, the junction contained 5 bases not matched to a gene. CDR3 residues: CSAQQGSNYGYTF. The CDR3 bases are TGCAGTGCTCAACAGGGGTCCAACTATGGCTACACCTTC.

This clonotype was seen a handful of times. CDR3 DNA: TGTGCCAGCAGCCAATTTCGACTAGCGGGGGGTACGCAGTATTTT. Translation: CASSQFRLAGGTQYF. The J gene is TRBJ2-3, the V gene TRBV3-1; 13 nucleotides line up with TRBD2. Germline-derived CDR1 and CDR2 are LGHDT and YNNKEL (reference sequence). V lost 2 bases, J lost 8 bases, and 4 bases stayed unmatched. CDR3 length: 15 amino acids.

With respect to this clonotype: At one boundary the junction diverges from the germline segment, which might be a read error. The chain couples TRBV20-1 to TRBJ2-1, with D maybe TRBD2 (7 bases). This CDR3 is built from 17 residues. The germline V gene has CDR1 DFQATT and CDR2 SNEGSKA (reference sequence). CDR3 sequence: CCANGGAGGHYYNEQFF. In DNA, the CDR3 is TGCTGTGCTAATGGGGGGGCTGGCGGACACTATTACAATGAGCAGTTCTTC.

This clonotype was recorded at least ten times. Here the CDR3 reads CSAREADGGYTF. CDR3 bases: TGCAGTGCTAGAGAAGCGGACGGCGGCTACACCTTC. The chain links TRBV20-1 to TRBJ1-2, with no clear D. The V gene lost 0 bases and the J gene lost 8 bases, with 10 bases spanning the gap. CDR3 length: 12 residues. CDR1 and CDR2 (germline): DFQATT, SNEGSKA (reference sequence).

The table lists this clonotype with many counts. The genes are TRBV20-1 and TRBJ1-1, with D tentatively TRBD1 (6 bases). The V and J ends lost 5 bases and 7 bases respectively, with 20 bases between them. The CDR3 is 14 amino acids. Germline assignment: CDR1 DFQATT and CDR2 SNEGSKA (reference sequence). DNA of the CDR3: TGCAGTGCTTACGTAGAGCTGGGGGGCAGTGAAGCTTTCTTT. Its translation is CSAYVELGGSEAFF.

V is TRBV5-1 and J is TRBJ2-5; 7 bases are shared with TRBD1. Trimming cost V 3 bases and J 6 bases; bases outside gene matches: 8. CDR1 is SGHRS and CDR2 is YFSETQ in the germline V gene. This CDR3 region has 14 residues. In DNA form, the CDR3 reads TGCGCCAGCAGCTCCCGACAGGGTAGACAGACCCAGTACTTC. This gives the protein CASSSRQGRQTQYF.

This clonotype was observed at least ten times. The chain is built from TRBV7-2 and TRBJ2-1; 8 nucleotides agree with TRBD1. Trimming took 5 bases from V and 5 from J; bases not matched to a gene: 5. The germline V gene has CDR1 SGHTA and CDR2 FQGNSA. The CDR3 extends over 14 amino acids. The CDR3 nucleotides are TGTGCCAGCAGCCGCACAGGGGGTAACAATGAGCAGTTCTTC. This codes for CASSRTGGNNEQFF.

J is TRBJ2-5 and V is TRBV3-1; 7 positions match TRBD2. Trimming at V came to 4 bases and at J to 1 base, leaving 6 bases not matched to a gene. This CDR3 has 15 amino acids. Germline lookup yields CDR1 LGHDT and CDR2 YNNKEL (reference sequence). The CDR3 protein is CASSLQAGLQETQYF. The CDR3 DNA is TGTGCCAGCAGCCTTCAAGCGGGGCTCCAAGAGACCCAGTACTTC.

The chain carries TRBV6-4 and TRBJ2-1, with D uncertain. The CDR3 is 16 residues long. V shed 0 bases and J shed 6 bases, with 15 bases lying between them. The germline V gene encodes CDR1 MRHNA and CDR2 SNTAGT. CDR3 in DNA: TGTGCCAGCAGTGACTCAGACTGGAAAACGGTCAATGAGCAGTTCTTC. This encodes CASSDSDWKTVNEQFF.

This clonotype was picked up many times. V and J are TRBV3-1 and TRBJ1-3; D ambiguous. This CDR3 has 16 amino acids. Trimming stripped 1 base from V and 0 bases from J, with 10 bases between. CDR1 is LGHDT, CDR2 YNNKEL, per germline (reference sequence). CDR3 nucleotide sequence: TGTGCCAGCAGCCAAGCGAGGCCGAGCTCTGGAAACACCATATATTTT. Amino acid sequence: CASSQARPSSGNTIYF.

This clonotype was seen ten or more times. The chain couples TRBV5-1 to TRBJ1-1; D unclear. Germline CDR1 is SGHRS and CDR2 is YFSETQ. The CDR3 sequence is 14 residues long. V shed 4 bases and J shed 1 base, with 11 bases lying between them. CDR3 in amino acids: CASSPNLQNTEAFF. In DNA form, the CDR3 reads TGCGCCAGCAGCCCTAACCTACAGAACACTGAAGCTTTCTTT.

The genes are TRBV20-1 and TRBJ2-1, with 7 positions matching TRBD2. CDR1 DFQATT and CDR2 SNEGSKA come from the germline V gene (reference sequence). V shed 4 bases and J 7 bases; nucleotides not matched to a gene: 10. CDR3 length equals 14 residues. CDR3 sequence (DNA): TGCAGTGCTAAGGCGAGCGGGGCGGGAAATGAGCAGTTCTTC. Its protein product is CSAKASGAGNEQFF.

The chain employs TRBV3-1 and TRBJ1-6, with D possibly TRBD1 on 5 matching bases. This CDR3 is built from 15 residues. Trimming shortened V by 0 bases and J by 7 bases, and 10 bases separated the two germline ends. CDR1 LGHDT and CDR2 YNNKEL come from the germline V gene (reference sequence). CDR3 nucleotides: TGTGCCAGCAGCCAAGAAGCCACAGGCAATTCACCCCTCCACTTT. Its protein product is CASSQEATGNSPLHF. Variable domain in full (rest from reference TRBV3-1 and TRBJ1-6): DTAVSQTPKYLVTQMGNDKSIKCEQNLGHDTMYWYKQDSKKFLKIMFSYNNKELIINETVPNRFSPKSPDKAHLNLHINSLELGDSAVYFCASSQEATGNSPLHFGNGTRLTVT.

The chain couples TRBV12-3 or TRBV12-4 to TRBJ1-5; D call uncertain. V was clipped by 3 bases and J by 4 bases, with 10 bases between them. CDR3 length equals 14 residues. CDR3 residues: CASSLRPRNQPQHF. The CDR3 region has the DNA TGTGCCAGCAGTTTGAGGCCGCGAAATCAGCCCCAGCATTTT.

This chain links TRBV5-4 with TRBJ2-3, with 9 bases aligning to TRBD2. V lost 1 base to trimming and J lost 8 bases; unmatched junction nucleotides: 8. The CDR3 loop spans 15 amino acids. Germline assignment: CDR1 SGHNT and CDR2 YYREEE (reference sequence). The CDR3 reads CASSLKGGGAGTQYF. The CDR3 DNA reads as TGTGCCAGCAGCTTGAAAGGCGGGGGGGCCGGTACGCAGTATTTT.

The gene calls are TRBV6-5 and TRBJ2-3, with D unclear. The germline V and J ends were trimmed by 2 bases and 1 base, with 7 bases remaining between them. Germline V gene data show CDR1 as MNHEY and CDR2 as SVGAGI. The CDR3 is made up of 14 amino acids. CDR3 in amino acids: CASSYGSGTDTQYF. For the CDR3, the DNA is TGTGCCAGCAGTTACGGATCTGGCACAGATACGCAGTATTTT.

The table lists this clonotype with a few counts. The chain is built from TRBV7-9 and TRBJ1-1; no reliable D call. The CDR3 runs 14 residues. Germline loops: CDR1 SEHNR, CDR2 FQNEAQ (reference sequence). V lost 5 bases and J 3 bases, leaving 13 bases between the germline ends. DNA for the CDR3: TGTGCCAGCAGCGCCTCTTGGGCGGACACTGAAGCTTTCTTT. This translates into CASSASWADTEAFF.

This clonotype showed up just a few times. The CDR3 spells CASSPPVIQETQYF. The CDR3 DNA is TGTGCCAGCTCACCGCCCGTTATTCAAGAGACCCAGTACTTC. The chain recombines TRBV18 with TRBJ2-5; D not certain. V dropped 3 bases and J dropped 2 bases, with 10 bases sitting between them. The length of the CDR3 is 14 residues. The germline V gene encodes CDR1 KGHSH and CDR2 LQKENI.

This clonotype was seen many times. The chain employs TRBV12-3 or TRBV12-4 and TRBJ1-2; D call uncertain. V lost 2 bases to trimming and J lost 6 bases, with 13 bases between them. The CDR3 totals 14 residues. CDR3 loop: CASSLNQDDHGYTF. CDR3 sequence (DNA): TGTGCCAGCAGTTTAAACCAAGACGATCATGGCTACACCTTC.

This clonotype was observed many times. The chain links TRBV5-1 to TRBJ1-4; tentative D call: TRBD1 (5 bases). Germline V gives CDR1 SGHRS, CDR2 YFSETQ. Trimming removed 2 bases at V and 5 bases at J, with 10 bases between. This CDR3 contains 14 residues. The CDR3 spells CASSFGRENEKLFF. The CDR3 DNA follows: TGCGCCAGCAGCTTCGGCAGGGAGAATGAAAAACTGTTTTTT. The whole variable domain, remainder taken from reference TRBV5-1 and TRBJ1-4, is KAGVTQTPRYLIKTRGQQVTLSCSPISGHRSVSWYQQTPGQGLQFLFEYFSETQRNKGNFPGRFSGRQFSNSRSEMNVSTLELGDSALYLCASSFGRENEKLFFGSGTQLSVL.

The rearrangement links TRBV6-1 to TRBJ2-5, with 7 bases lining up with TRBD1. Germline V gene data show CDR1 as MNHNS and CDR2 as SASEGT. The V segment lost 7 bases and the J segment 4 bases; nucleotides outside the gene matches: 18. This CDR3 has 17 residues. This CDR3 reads CASTTTLTTGSAETQYF. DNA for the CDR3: TGTGCCAGCACCACCACCTTAACGACAGGGTCGGCAGAGACCCAGTACTTC.

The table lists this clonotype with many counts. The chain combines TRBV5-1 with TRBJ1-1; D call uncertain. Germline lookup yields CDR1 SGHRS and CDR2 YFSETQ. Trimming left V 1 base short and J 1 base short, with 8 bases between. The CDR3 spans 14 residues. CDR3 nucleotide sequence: TGCGCCAGCAGCTTGAGCCAAGGGAACACTGAAGCTTTCTTT. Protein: CASSLSQGNTEAFF. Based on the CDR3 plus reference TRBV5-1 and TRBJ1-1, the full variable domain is KAGVTQTPRYLIKTRGQQVTLSCSPISGHRSVSWYQQTPGQGLQFLFEYFSETQRNKGNFPGRFSGRQFSNSRSEMNVSTLELGDSALYLCASSLSQGNTEAFFGQGTRLTVV.

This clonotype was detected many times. The CDR3 DNA reads TGTGCCACCAGAATAGCGGGGGGGCAGGATACGCAGTATTTT. Amino acid sequence: CATRIAGGQDTQYF. The chain links TRBV15 to TRBJ2-3, with 11 bases lining up with TRBD2. The J segment lost 6 bases and the V segment lost 6 bases, leaving 5 bases of the junction unmatched. The germline CDR1 and CDR2 sequences are LNHNV and YYDKDF (reference sequence). The CDR3 loop spans 14 amino acids.